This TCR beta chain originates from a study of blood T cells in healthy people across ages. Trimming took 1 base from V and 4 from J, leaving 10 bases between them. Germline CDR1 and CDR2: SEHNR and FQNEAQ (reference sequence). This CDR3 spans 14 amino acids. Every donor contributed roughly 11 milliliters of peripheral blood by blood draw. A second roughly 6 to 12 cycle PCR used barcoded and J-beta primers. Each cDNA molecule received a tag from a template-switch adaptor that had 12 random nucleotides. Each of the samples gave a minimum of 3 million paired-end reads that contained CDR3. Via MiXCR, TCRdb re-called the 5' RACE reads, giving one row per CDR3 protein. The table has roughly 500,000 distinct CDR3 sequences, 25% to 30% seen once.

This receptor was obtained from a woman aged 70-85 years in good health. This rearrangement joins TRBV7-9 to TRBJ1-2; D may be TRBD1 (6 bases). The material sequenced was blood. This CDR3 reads CASSLERTVYGYTF. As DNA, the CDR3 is TGTGCCAGCAGCTTAGAACGGACAGTCTATGGCTACACCTTC.